This T cell receptor beta chain emerged from a study of long-term antiretroviral therapy in people with HIV. This CDR3 has 13 amino acids. Germline V gene sequence: CDR1 LGHNT, CDR2 FRNRAP. The V end lost 6 bases, the J end lost 1 base, and 9 bases lay between the germline ends. Researchers ran immunoSEQ v3.0 at survey level. Profiled with immunoSEQ multiplex PCR; TCRdb holds only in-frame clones, not every one. The table records tens of thousands of clones, roughly 90% of them present only once. With regard to this clone: Its antigen remains unidentified.

Study-wide points: In samples taken after ART, diversity increased but remained below transplant donor control levels. Versus controls, repertoires in people with HIV had narrower CDR3 length ranges.

V usage is TRBV12-5 and J usage is TRBJ1-1; D might be TRBD1 (5 bases). Sequences were derived from unsorted PBMCs, sampled around 5 years after starting antiretroviral therapy. The source is a woman in her thirties or forties with HIV. The CDR3 coding sequence is TGTGCTAGTGGGGGGACGGAGAACACTGAAGCTTTCTTT. This translates into CASGGTENTEAFF.